Listed below are T cell receptor beta chains from one sample, sequenced in a study of blood T cells in healthy people across ages. TCRdb used MiXCR to reprocess the 5' RACE reads, holding one entry per CDR3 protein. This table holds roughly 410,000 distinct CDR3 sequences, 50% to 60% found once. The specimen sequenced was blood. The receptor set was obtained from a man in his 60s in good health. The CDR3 runs from the conserved cysteine through the conserved F or W. The D gene is left open where the match is weak. Rows give clone size only sometimes, using once, few, many, or a class for an expanded clone.

D: TRBD1
J: TRBJ2-7
size: many
length: 15
V: TRBV30
CDR3: CAWSAPSRTGYEQYF
DNA: TGTGCCTGGAGCGCCCCATCAAGGACAGGCTACGAGCAGTACTTC

D: NA
J: TRBJ2-5
size: many
length: 14
V: TRBV11-2
CDR3: CASSSPPGRETQYF
DNA: TGTGCCAGCAGCTCCCCCCCTGGGCGGGAGACCCAGTACTTC

D: TRBD1
J: TRBJ2-7
size: few
length: 14
V: TRBV5-1
CDR3: CASSSVTGGYEQYF
DNA: TGCGCCAGCAGCTCGGTCACAGGGGGCTACGAGCAGTACTTC

D: NA
J: TRBJ2-5
size: NA
length: 13
V: TRBV4-1
CDR3: CASSGDRDTAQYF
DNA: TGCGCCAGCAGCGGAGACCGGGACACGGCCCAGTACTTC

D: TRBD1
J: TRBJ2-3
size: many
length: 15
V: TRBV5-1
CDR3: CASRTGGISTDTQYF
DNA: TGCGCCAGCAGGACAGGGGGCATCAGCACAGATACGCAGTATTTT

D: NA
J: TRBJ2-7
size: many
length: 15
V: TRBV7-2
CDR3: CASSRGGQGLYEQYF
DNA: TGTGCCAGCAGCCGGGGGGGACAGGGTTTGTACGAGCAGTACTTC

D: NA
J: TRBJ1-6
size: NA
length: 13
V: TRBV11-3
CDR3: CASSFNDNSPLHF
DNA: TGTGCCAGCAGCTTCAATGATAATTCACCCCTCCACTTT

D: NA
J: TRBJ2-5
size: few
length: 11
V: TRBV2
CDR3: CASMYRETQYF
DNA: TGTGCCAGCATGTATAGAGAGACCCAGTACTTC

D: TRBD2
J: TRBJ2-7
size: few
length: 15
V: TRBV5-1
CDR3: CASSKSGGSSYEQYF
DNA: TGCGCCAGCAGCAAAAGCGGGGGATCCTCCTACGAGCAGTACTTC

D: NA
J: TRBJ2-2
size: few
length: 13
V: TRBV12-3/TRBV12-4
CDR3: CASSVRPGGELFF
DNA: TGTGCCAGCAGTGTCCGTCCGGGCGGGGAGCTGTTTTTT

D: NA
J: TRBJ1-4
size: NA
length: 17
V: TRBV24-1
CDR3: CATSDCALQGCGEKLFF
DNA: TGTGCCACCAGTGATTGTGCCCTACAGGGATGTGGGGAAAAACTGTTTTTT

D: NA
J: TRBJ2-1
size: NA
length: 14
V: TRBV12-3/TRBV12-4
CDR3: CASSFFDRSNEQFF
DNA: TGTGCCAGCAGTTTCTTCGACAGGTCCAATGAGCAGTTCTTC

D: NA
J: TRBJ1-2
size: NA
length: 14
V: TRBV29-1
CDR3: CSVQAAGREDGYTF
DNA: TGCAGCGTTCAAGCGGCCGGCAGGGAGGATGGCTACACCTTC

D: NA
J: TRBJ1-6
size: NA
length: 16
V: TRBV4-1
CDR3: CASSQYLSRVKSPLHF
DNA: TGCGCCAGCAGCCAATACCTATCCAGGGTGAAGTCACCCCTCCACTTT

D: TRBD2
J: TRBJ2-1
size: few
length: 15
V: TRBV11-2
CDR3: CASTPFGGGNNEQFF
DNA: TGTGCCAGCACCCCGTTCGGGGGGGGAAACAATGAGCAGTTCTTC

D: TRBD1
J: TRBJ2-5
size: few
length: 16
V: TRBV20-1
CDR3: CSARLGQGTPGETQYF
DNA: TGCAGTGCTAGATTGGGACAGGGGACCCCGGGCGAGACCCAGTACTTC

D: NA
J: TRBJ2-3
size: few
length: 12
V: TRBV20-1
CDR3: CSAREFADTQYF
DNA: TGCAGTGCTAGAGAGTTTGCAGATACGCAGTATTTT

D: TRBD2
J: TRBJ2-5
size: few
length: 14
V: TRBV7-2
CDR3: CASSLKRAGVEQYF
DNA: TGTGCCAGCAGCTTAAAGAGGGCGGGGGTGGAGCAGTACTTC

D: NA
J: TRBJ2-7
size: many
length: 15
V: TRBV30
CDR3: CAWSDGQFRLYEQYF
DNA: TGTGCCTGGAGCGACGGACAGTTCAGACTCTACGAGCAGTACTTC

D: TRBD1
J: TRBJ2-2
size: few
length: 15
V: TRBV2
CDR3: CASGGTGLNTGELFF
DNA: TGTGCCAGCGGGGGGACAGGTCTAAACACCGGGGAGCTGTTTTTT

D: TRBD1
J: TRBJ2-5
size: NA
length: 14
V: TRBV7-2
CDR3: CASTRDRGRGTQYF
DNA: TGTGCCAGCACCCGGGACAGGGGGCGTGGGACCCAGTACTTC

D: NA
J: TRBJ2-7
size: NA
length: 13
V: TRBV30
CDR3: CAWRVELFGEQYF
DNA: TGTGCCTGGAGGGTAGAACTCTTTGGCGAGCAGTACTTC

D: NA
J: TRBJ2-7
size: NA
length: 12
V: TRBV5-1
CDR3: CASSLFGVEQYF
DNA: TGCGCCAGCAGCTTGTTTGGGGTCGAGCAGTACTTC

D: NA
J: TRBJ2-7
size: many
length: 16
V: TRBV20-1
CDR3: CSARDLSPVRPYEQYF
DNA: TGCAGTGCTAGAGATCTTAGCCCGGTCAGACCCTACGAGCAGTACTTC

D: NA
J: TRBJ2-4
size: NA
length: 16
V: TRBV7-8
CDR3: CTSSLGYRGAKNIQYF
DNA: TGTACCAGCAGCTTAGGGTACCGGGGGGCCAAAAACATTCAGTACTTC

D: NA
J: TRBJ2-3
size: NA
length: 17
V: TRBV28
CDR3: CASNVGGVFSEGDTQYF
DNA: TGTGCCAGCAATGTGGGAGGAGTGTTTTCGGAAGGAGATACGCAGTATTTT

D: TRBD2
J: TRBJ2-7
size: many
length: 13
V: TRBV29-1
CDR3: CSVSTSGYYEQYF
DNA: TGCAGCGTTTCGACTAGCGGCTACTACGAGCAGTACTTC

D: TRBD1
J: TRBJ2-1
size: NA
length: 15
V: TRBV7-8
CDR3: CASSARGGLNNEQFF
DNA: TGTGCCAGCAGCGCACGAGGGGGCCTCAACAATGAGCAGTTCTTC

D: NA
J: TRBJ1-3
size: NA
length: 13
V: TRBV30
CDR3: CAWRPHGGHTIYF
DNA: TGTGCCTGGAGGCCGCATGGCGGCCACACCATATATTTT

D: NA
J: TRBJ2-7
size: NA
length: 13
V: TRBV29-1
CDR3: CSVEVGGHYEQYF
DNA: TGCAGCGTTGAAGTAGGTGGCCACTACGAGCAGTACTTC

D: TRBD1
J: TRBJ1-2
size: NA
length: 14
V: TRBV6-4
CDR3: CASSGMGQGAGYTF
DNA: TGTGCCAGCAGTGGAATGGGACAGGGGGCTGGCTACACCTTC

D: TRBD1
J: TRBJ1-5
size: few
length: 15
V: TRBV7-2
CDR3: CASSSGQGRNQPQHF
DNA: TGTGCCAGCAGCTCTGGACAGGGCAGAAATCAGCCCCAGCATTTT

D: TRBD2
J: TRBJ2-1
size: few
length: 17
V: TRBV5-1
CDR3: CASSLVPLAGGRNEQFF
DNA: TGCGCCAGCAGCTTGGTCCCACTAGCGGGGGGGCGGAATGAGCAGTTCTTC

D: TRBD2
J: TRBJ2-5
size: NA
length: 16
V: TRBV20-1
CDR3: CSARGVSGGLQETQYF
DNA: TGCAGTGCTAGAGGGGTTAGCGGGGGCCTCCAAGAGACCCAGTACTTC

D: NA
J: TRBJ2-7
size: NA
length: 14
V: TRBV3-1
CDR3: CASSQDSKSYEQYF
DNA: TGTGCCAGCAGCCAAGACAGTAAATCCTACGAGCAGTACTTC

D: TRBD2
J: TRBJ2-7
size: few
length: 15
V: TRBV4-2
CDR3: CASSRLGGSSDEQYF
DNA: TGTGCCAGCAGCCGACTTGGCGGGAGCTCTGACGAGCAGTACTTC

D: NA
J: TRBJ2-1
size: NA
length: 16
V: TRBV3-1
CDR3: CASSQLLRVWRNEQFF
DNA: TGTGCCAGCAGCCAACTCCTCAGAGTATGGAGGAACGAGCAGTTCTTC

D: TRBD1
J: TRBJ2-1
size: NA
length: 14
V: TRBV10-3
CDR3: CAISDTNRGLEQFF
DNA: TGTGCCATCAGTGACACGAACAGGGGGCTTGAGCAGTTCTTC

D: NA
J: TRBJ2-5
size: NA
length: 16
V: TRBV7-9
CDR3: CASSLSAVQYQETQYF
DNA: TGTGCCAGCAGCTTATCCGCTGTCCAGTACCAAGAGACCCAGTACTTC

D: NA
J: TRBJ2-7
size: NA
length: 14
V: TRBV7-6
CDR3: CASSTRTAPYEQYF
DNA: TGTGCCAGCAGCACTCGGACGGCACCCTACGAGCAGTACTTC

D: NA
J: TRBJ2-4
size: NA
length: 13
V: TRBV9
CDR3: CASSVGGKNIQYF
DNA: TGTGCCAGCAGCGTAGGAGGGAAAAACATTCAGTACTTC

D: TRBD2
J: TRBJ2-7
size: NA
length: 15
V: TRBV20-1
CDR3: CSARALAGGPYEQYF
DNA: TGCAGTGCTAGGGCCCTAGCGGGAGGGCCTTACGAGCAGTACTTC

D: NA
J: TRBJ1-2
size: once
length: 10
V: TRBV28
CDR3: CASGQCGYTF
DNA: TGTGCCAGCGGACAGTGTGGCTACACCTTC

D: TRBD1
J: TRBJ2-5
size: NA
length: 14
V: TRBV6-5
CDR3: CASNRGQGAREQYF
DNA: TGTGCCAGCAACCGAGGACAGGGGGCGCGGGAGCAGTACTTC

D: TRBD1
J: TRBJ2-1
size: NA
length: 15
V: TRBV28
CDR3: CASSLAGQGTNEQFF
DNA: TGTGCCAGCAGTTTGGCGGGACAGGGGACGAATGAGCAGTTCTTC

D: NA
J: TRBJ2-3
size: few
length: 13
V: TRBV18
CDR3: CASSPPVSDTQYF
DNA: TGTGCCAGCTCACCACCGGTCTCAGATACGCAGTATTTT

D: NA
J: TRBJ1-2
size: NA
length: 14
V: TRBV4-2
CDR3: CASSQDLGENGYTF
DNA: TGTGCCAGCAGCCAAGATTTAGGGGAGAATGGCTACACCTTC

D: TRBD1
J: TRBJ1-1
size: NA
length: 13
V: TRBV5-6
CDR3: CASSRTGFTEAFF
DNA: TGTGCCAGCAGCCGGACAGGGTTCACTGAAGCTTTCTTT

D: TRBD2
J: TRBJ2-1
size: few
length: 14
V: TRBV6-2/TRBV6-3
CDR3: CASSLAGGPTEQFF
DNA: TGTGCCAGCAGTCTAGCGGGAGGGCCGACCGAGCAGTTCTTC

D: NA
J: TRBJ2-1
size: NA
length: 14
V: TRBV28
CDR3: CASSPPGARNEQFF
DNA: TGTGCCAGCAGTCCCCCCGGGGCAAGAAATGAGCAGTTCTTC

D: TRBD2
J: TRBJ2-4
size: many
length: 15
V: TRBV20-1
CDR3: CSARPAREGWNIQYF
DNA: TGCAGTGCTAGGCCGGCGCGGGAGGGGTGGAACATTCAGTACTTC

D: NA
J: TRBJ2-1
size: NA
length: 14
V: TRBV20-1
CDR3: CSARTAVSYNEQFF
DNA: TGCAGTGCTAGGACCGCGGTCTCCTACAATGAGCAGTTCTTC

D: NA
J: TRBJ2-7
size: NA
length: 16
V: TRBV4-3
CDR3: CASSQEAALPAYEQYF
DNA: TGCGCCAGCAGCCAAGAAGCGGCCCTACCTGCCTACGAGCAGTACTTC

D: TRBD2
J: TRBJ2-3
size: NA
length: 16
V: TRBV7-6
CDR3: CASSLGTSGSLDTQYF
DNA: TGTGCCAGCAGCCTCGGGACTAGCGGGAGTTTAGATACGCAGTATTTT

D: NA
J: TRBJ2-1
size: NA
length: 14
V: TRBV20-1
CDR3: CSAVQRPSYNEQFF
DNA: TGCAGTGCTGTGCAGAGACCCTCCTACAATGAGCAGTTCTTC